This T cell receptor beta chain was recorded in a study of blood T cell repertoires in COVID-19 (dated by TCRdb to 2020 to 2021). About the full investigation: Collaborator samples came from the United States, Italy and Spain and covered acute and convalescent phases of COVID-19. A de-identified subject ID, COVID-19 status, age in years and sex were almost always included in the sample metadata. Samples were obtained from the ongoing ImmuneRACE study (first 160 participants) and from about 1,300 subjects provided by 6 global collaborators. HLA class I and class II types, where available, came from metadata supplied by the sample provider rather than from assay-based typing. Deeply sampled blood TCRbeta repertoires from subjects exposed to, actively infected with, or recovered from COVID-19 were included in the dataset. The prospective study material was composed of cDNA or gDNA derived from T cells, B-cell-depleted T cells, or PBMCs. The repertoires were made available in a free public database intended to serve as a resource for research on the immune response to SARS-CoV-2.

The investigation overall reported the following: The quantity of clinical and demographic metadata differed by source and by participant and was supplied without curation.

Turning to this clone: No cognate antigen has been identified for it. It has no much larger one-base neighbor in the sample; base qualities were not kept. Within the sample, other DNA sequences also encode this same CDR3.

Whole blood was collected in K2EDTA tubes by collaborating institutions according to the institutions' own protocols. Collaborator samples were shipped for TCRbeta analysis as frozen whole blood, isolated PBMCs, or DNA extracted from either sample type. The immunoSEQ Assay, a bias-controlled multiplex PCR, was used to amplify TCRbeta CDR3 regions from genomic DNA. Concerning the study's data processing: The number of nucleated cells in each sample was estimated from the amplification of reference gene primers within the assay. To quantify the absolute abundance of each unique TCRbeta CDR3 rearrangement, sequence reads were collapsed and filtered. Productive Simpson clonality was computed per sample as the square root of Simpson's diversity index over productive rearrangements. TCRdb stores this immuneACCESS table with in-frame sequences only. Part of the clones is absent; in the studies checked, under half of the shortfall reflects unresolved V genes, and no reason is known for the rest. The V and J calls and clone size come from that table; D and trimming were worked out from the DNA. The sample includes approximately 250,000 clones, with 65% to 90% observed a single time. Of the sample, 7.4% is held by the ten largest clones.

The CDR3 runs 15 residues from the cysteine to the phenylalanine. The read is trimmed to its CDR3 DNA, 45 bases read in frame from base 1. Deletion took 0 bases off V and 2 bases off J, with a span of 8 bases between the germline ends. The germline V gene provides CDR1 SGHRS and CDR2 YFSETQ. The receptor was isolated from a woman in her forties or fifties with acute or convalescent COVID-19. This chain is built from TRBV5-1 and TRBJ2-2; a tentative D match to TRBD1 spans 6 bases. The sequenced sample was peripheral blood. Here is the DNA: TGCGCCAGCAGCTTGGGGGGACAAAACACCGGGGAGCTGTTTTTT. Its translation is CASSLGGQNTGELFF.